The 26 T cell receptor beta chains given below trace back to one sample, sequenced in a study of blood T cell repertoires in COVID-19 (dated by TCRdb to the early 2020s). To prepare the library, the immunoSEQ multiplex PCR assay was applied. This is the immuneACCESS table as TCRdb keeps it, with only in-frame sequences that have V and J called. A part of the clones is gone; compared with another copy, unresolved V genes explain less than half, and the rest is unexplained. Counted in this sample were about 210,000 clones; roughly 80% of them appeared once. Over 6% of the sample rests with the top ten. The sequencing sample was made of peripheral blood. These receptors were collected from a woman aged 80 or older with COVID-19, enrolled during active disease.

This chain joins TRBV10-3 and TRBJ2-7; the match to TRBD1 covers 9 bases. The germline gives CDR1 ENHRY, CDR2 SYGVKD. V shed 5 bases and J 7 bases; nucleotides not matched to a gene: 6. CDR3 size: 13 residues. CDR3 in DNA: TGTGCCATCAGTACGGACAGGGGACGGGAGCAGTACTTC. Translating it yields CAISTDRGREQYF.

This chain links TRBV10-3 with TRBJ2-3; 12 nucleotides agree with TRBD2. Losses at the gene ends were 5 bases for V and 5 bases for J; bases not matched to a gene: 11. The CDR3 is 17 amino acids. Germline values: CDR1 ENHRY, CDR2 SYGVKD. CDR3 residues: CAISRFGSSGGEDTQYF. In nucleotides, the CDR3 is TGTGCCATCAGTCGTTTCGGGTCTAGCGGGGGGGAAGATACGCAGTATTTT.

The chain couples TRBV5-1 to TRBJ2-1, with D possibly TRBD2 on 7 matching bases. Looked up from germline, CDR1 is SGHRS and CDR2 is YFSETQ. V lost 4 bases and J lost 10, with 12 bases in between. The CDR3 has 12 amino acids. The CDR3 sequence is CASSSRGAEQFF. The CDR3 region has the DNA TGCGCCAGCAGCAGTCGGGGGGCAGAGCAGTTCTTC.

The V and J genes are TRBV19 and TRBJ2-1; 13 bases are shared with TRBD2. The CDR3 has 17 amino acids. V was pared by 2 bases and J by 9 bases, with 10 bases of the junction left unmatched. CDR1 LNHDA and CDR2 SQIVND come from the germline V gene (reference sequence). The CDR3 reads CASSIPPGLAGVVEQFF. The CDR3 nucleotides read TGTGCCAGTAGTATACCCCCAGGACTAGCGGGGGTGGTTGAGCAGTTCTTC. The complete variable domain, with remaining parts taken from reference TRBV19 and TRBJ2-1, reads DGGITQSPKYLFRKEGQNVTLSCEQNLNHDAMYWYRQDPGQGLRLIYYSQIVNDFQKGDIAEGYSVSREKKESFPLTVTSAQKNPTAFYLCASSIPPGLAGVVEQFFGPGTRLTVL.

DNA of the CDR3: TGTGCCACCAGTGATGAGGCTTGGTATGGCTACACCTTC. Its protein is CATSDEAWYGYTF. V gene TRBV24-1 combines with J gene TRBJ1-2; no clear D gene. CDR1 is KGHDR and CDR2 is SFDVKD in the germline V gene. The V and J ends lost 3 bases and 5 bases respectively, with 9 bases between them. The CDR3 sequence is 13 residues long.

This chain connects TRBV19 to TRBJ1-1; no reliable D call. The germline V gene encodes CDR1 LNHDA and CDR2 SQIVND (reference sequence). The CDR3 length is 15 residues. Deletions cut 1 base from V and 1 base from J, with 10 bases between. CDR3 DNA: TGTGCCAGTAGTATAGCCTCAGTCGCGAACACTGAAGCTTTCTTT. This codes for CASSIASVANTEAFF.

This chain links TRBV5-1 with TRBJ2-3, with TRBD1 as a possible D gene (6 bases). CDR1 and CDR2 (germline): SGHRS, YFSETQ. V shed 2 bases and J shed 0 bases, with 7 bases lying between them. This CDR3 region has 14 residues. This CDR3 is CASSFGQSTDTQYF. CDR3 DNA sequence: TGCGCCAGCAGCTTTGGACAGAGCACAGATACGCAGTATTTT.

The chain links TRBV5-4 to TRBJ1-2, with D possibly TRBD1 on 5 matching bases. This CDR3 spans 14 amino acids. Germline CDR1 and CDR2: SGHNT and YYREEE (reference sequence). Trimming removed 4 bases from V and 3 bases from J, with 13 bases in between. In DNA form, the CDR3 reads TGTGCCAGCAGCCGCCGGGGAGGGGACTATGGCTACACCTTC. This codes for CASSRRGGDYGYTF.

The chain employs TRBV3-1 (or the pseudogene TRBV3-2) and TRBJ2-1; possible D gene TRBD1, 7 bases. CDR3 length equals 16 residues. Germline V lookup: CDR1 LGHDT, CDR2 YNNKEL (reference sequence). The V end was cut by 2 bases, the J end by 3 bases, with 14 bases between. The CDR3 nucleotides read TGTGCCAGCAGCCAATGGCAGGGGGGAGACTACAATGAGCAGTTCTTC. It is translated as CASSQWQGGDYNEQFF.

The V call is TRBV9, the J call TRBJ2-7, with D possibly TRBD2 on 5 matching bases. V was cut by 0 bases and J by 4 bases, with 11 bases left in between. There are 14 residues in the CDR3. Germline CDR1 is SGDLS and CDR2 is YYNGEE. The CDR3 sequence: CASSVGILDYEQYF. DNA of the CDR3: TGTGCCAGCAGCGTAGGAATACTAGATTACGAGCAGTACTTC. Filled out from reference TRBV9 and TRBJ2-7, the complete variable domain reads DSGVTQTPKHLITATGQRVTLRCSPRSGDLSVYWYQQSLDQGLQFLIQYYNGEERAKGNILERFSAQQFPDLHSELNLSSLELGDSALYFCASSVGILDYEQYFGPGTRLTVT.

This rearrangement joins TRBV3-1 (or the pseudogene TRBV3-2) to TRBJ1-2; a weak D match, TRBD1 (5 bases). Germline-derived CDR1 and CDR2 are LGHDT and YNNKEL (reference sequence). The CDR3 covers 15 residues. V lost 4 bases and J 11 bases, leaving 23 bases between the germline ends. The CDR3 DNA reads as TGTGCCAGCAGCCCTGACAGCGGAGGGTGGTTAGGATACACCTTC. This codes for CASSPDSGGWLGYTF.

The chain is built from TRBV6-5 and TRBJ1-3; D remains unclear. This CDR3 has 16 amino acids. In germline, CDR1 is MNHEY, CDR2 SVGAGI. V lost 3 bases and J 0 bases, leaving 12 bases between the germline ends. The CDR3 DNA reads as TGTGCCAGCAGTTATAAGCGCGGTGCCTCTGGAAACACCATATATTTT. Residues: CASSYKRGASGNTIYF.

The rearrangement links TRBV13 to TRBJ2-7, with D unclear. Trimming stripped 4 bases from V and 0 bases from J, with 7 bases between. The germline gives CDR1 PRHDT, CDR2 FYEKMQ (reference sequence). CDR3 length: 13 amino acids. The CDR3 reads CASSSRLSYEQYF. In nucleotides, the CDR3 is TGTGCCAGCAGCTCCCGACTCTCCTACGAGCAGTACTTC. Looking up the rest from reference TRBV13 and TRBJ2-7 gives the full variable domain: AAGVIQSPRHLIKEKRETATLKCYPIPRHDTVYWYQQGPGQDPQFLISFYEKMQSDKGSIPDRFSAQQFSDYHSELNMSSLELGDSALYFCASSSRLSYEQYFGPGTRLTVT.

This sequence joins TRBV15 and TRBJ2-5; 8 bases agree with TRBD1. The junction had 9 bases not matched to a gene; V was cut back by 0 bases and J by 6 bases. This CDR3 comprises 16 residues. Germline V gene lookup returns CDR1 LNHNV and CDR2 YYDKDF (reference sequence). CDR3 in amino acids: CATSRDVGTGGQTQYF. For the CDR3, the DNA is TGTGCCACCAGCAGAGATGTTGGGACAGGTGGACAGACCCAGTACTTC.

This clone has a handful of counts. The chain is built from TRBV2 and TRBJ2-3; 8 nucleotides agree with TRBD2. This CDR3 contains 14 residues. With V trimmed by 4 bases and J by 5 bases, 5 bases remained unmatched. Germline CDR1 and CDR2: SNHLY and FYNNEI. CDR3 DNA sequence: TGTGCCAGCAGTGTCGCGGGGGGCCTAGATACGCAGTATTTT. This gives the protein CASSVAGGLDTQYF.

The gene calls are TRBV29-1 and TRBJ1-1, with 7 bases identical to TRBD1. The V gene's germline CDR1 is SQVTM and CDR2 ANQGSEA. The V segment lost 6 bases and the J segment 5 bases; nucleotides outside the gene matches: 12. The length of the CDR3 is 14 residues. This CDR3 is CSVDTGVSRTEAFF. CDR3 nucleotide sequence: TGCAGCGTCGACACAGGGGTCTCCAGGACTGAAGCTTTCTTT.

V gene TRBV18 combines with J gene TRBJ1-3; perhaps TRBD1 as D (5 bases). Trimming removed 1 base from V and 4 bases from J, with 17 bases in between. Germline CDR1 and CDR2: KGHSH and LQKENI. The CDR3 is 17 residues long. The CDR3 spells CASSPRNQGILGNTIYF. Here the CDR3 DNA reads TGTGCCAGCTCACCACGTAATCAGGGCATCCTGGGAAACACCATATATTTT.

This CDR3 is CSVPDGRKPGEQYF. CDR3 sequence (DNA): TGCAGCGTTCCCGATGGGCGAAAACCCGGCGAGCAGTACTTC. This sequence joins TRBV29-1 and TRBJ2-7, with D unclear. CDR3 size: 14 residues. The germline CDR1 and CDR2 sequences are SQVTM and ANQGSEA. Trimming cost V 5 bases and J 6 bases, with 20 bases left between them.

The V call is TRBV7-3, the J call TRBJ2-1; a possible D gene is TRBD2 (7 bases). V lost 5 bases, J lost 13 bases, and 15 bases lay in between. The CDR3 has 12 residues. The germline CDR1 and CDR2 sequences are SGHTA and FQGTGA. The CDR3 is CASSPSGGVQFF. The CDR3 bases are TGTGCCAGCAGCCCCTCGGGGGGCGTACAGTTCTTC.

The rearrangement links TRBV11-2 to TRBJ2-1; 12 positions match TRBD2. Germline-derived CDR1 and CDR2 are SGHAT and FQNNGV. The ends lost 1 base at V and 6 bases at J; junction bases unmatched: 4. CDR3 length: 16 residues. The CDR3 DNA reads TGTGCCAGCAGCTTAGGACTAGCGGGAGTCGGCAATGAGCAGTTCTTC. Its protein is CASSLGLAGVGNEQFF.

This clone was found a few times. The V and J genes are TRBV6-5 and TRBJ2-1; 7 bases agree with TRBD1. CDR3 length: 15 residues. Trimming at V came to 6 bases and at J to 3 bases, leaving 8 bases not matched to a gene. Germline V gene data show CDR1 as MNHEY and CDR2 as SVGAGI. The CDR3 sequence is CASRPTGKDYNEQFF. In nucleotides, the CDR3 is TGTGCCAGCAGACCGACAGGGAAGGACTACAATGAGCAGTTCTTC.

This clone has only one observation. Other nucleotide sequences from this sample produce the same CDR3. The rearrangement uses TRBV4-1 and TRBJ2-2; TRBD2 might be the D (6 bases). Germline V CDR1 and CDR2: MGHRA, YSYEKL. The CDR3 is 16 amino acids. The germline V and J ends were trimmed by 4 bases and 2 bases, with 14 bases remaining between them. This CDR3 reads CASSPQTGGNTGELFF. Written as DNA, the CDR3 is TGCGCCAGCAGCCCTCAAACCGGGGGTAACACCGGGGAGCTGTTTTTT.

This chain links TRBV28 with TRBJ1-1, with D perhaps matching TRBD1 (6 bases). CDR3 length: 12 residues. With 6 bases removed from V and 4 bases from J, the gap between germline ends came to 9 bases. Germline V gene sequence: CDR1 MDHEN, CDR2 SYDVKM. Written as DNA, the CDR3 is TGTGCCAGCAGGGGGGCAGTCACTGAAGCTTTCTTT. This translates into CASRGAVTEAFF.

V gene TRBV6-2 or TRBV6-3 combines with J gene TRBJ1-6, with D uncertain. The CDR3 consists of 13 residues. In germline, CDR1 is MNHEY, CDR2 SVGEGT. V was shortened by 5 bases and J by 9 bases, with 11 bases between the two germline ends. The chain's CDR3 is CASSALGTSPLHF. CDR3 nucleotides: TGTGCCAGCAGTGCCCTAGGTACTTCACCCCTCCACTTT.

This chain uses TRBV7-6 with TRBJ2-1, with 7 nucleotides matching TRBD1. J lost 3 bases, V lost 6 bases, and 8 bases had no gene match. Germline V gives CDR1 SGHVS, CDR2 FNYEAQ. This CDR3 region has 15 residues. The CDR3 nucleotides read TGTGCCAGCAGTAGACCGGGACAGCACTACAATGAGCAGTTCTTC. This codes for CASSRPGQHYNEQFF.

The chain carries TRBV5-1 and TRBJ1-3; possible D gene TRBD1, 6 bases. The CDR3 has 14 amino acids. V lost 8 bases to trimming and J lost 7 bases, with 19 bases between them. Germline-derived CDR1 and CDR2 are SGHRS and YFSETQ. The CDR3 DNA follows: TGCGCCAGTTTCGAAAACAGGGCAAGGAACACCATATATTTT. Translation: CASFENRARNTIYF.